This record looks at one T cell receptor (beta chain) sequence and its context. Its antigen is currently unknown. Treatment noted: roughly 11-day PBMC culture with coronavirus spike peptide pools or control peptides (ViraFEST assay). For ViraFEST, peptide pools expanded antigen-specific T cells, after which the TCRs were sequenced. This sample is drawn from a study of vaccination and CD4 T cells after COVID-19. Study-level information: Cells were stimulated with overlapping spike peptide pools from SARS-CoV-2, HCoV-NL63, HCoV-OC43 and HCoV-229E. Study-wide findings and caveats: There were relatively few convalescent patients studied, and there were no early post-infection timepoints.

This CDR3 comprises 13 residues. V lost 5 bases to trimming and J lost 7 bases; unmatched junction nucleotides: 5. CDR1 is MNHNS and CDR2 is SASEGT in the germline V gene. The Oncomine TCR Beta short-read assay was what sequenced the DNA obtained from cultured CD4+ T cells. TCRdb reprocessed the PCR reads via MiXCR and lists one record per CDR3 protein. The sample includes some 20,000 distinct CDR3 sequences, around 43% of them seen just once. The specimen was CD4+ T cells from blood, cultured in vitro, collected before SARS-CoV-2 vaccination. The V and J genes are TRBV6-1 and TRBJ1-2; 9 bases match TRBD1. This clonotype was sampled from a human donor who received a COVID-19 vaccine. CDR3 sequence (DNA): TGTGCCAGCAGTCCTGGGACAGGGATTGGCTACACCTTC. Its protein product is CASSPGTGIGYTF.